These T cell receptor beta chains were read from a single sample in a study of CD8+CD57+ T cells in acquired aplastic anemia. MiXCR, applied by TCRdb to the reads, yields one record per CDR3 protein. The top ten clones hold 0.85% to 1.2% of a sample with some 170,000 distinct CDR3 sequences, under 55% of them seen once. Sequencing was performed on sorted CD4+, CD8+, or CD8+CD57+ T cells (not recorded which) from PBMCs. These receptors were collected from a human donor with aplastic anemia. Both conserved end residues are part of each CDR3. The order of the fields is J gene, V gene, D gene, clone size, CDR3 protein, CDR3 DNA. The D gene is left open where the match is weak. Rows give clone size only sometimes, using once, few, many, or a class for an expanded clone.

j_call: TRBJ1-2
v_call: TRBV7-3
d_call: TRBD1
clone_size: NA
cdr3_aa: CASSLGRTGREKDGYTF
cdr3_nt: TGTGCCAGCAGCTTAGGGCGGACAGGGAGGGAGAAGGATGGCTACACCTTC

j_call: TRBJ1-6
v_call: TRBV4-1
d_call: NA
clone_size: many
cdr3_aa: CASSQEADNSPLHF
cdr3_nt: TGCGCCAGCAGCCAAGAGGCTGATAATTCACCCCTCCACTTT

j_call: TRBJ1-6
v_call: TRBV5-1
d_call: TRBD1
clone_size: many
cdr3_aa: CASSSGTGYNSPLHF
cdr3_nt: TGCGCCAGCAGCTCCGGGACAGGCTATAATTCACCCCTCCACTTT

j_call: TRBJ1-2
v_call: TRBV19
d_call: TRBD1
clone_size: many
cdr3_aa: CASSRQGLNGYTF
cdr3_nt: TGTGCCAGTAGCAGACAGGGTTTGAATGGCTACACCTTC

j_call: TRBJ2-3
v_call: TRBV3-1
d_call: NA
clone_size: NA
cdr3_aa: CASSQGSAGDTQYF
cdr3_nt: TGTGCCAGCAGCCAAGGGAGCGCGGGGGATACGCAGTATTTT

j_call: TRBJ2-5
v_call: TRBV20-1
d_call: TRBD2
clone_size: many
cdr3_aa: CSARGGLAGSQETQYF
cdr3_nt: TGCAGTGCTAGAGGGGGACTAGCGGGGTCCCAAGAGACCCAGTACTTC

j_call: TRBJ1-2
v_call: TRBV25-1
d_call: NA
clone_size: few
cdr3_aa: CASSDSHGRLDYGYTF
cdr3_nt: TGTGCCAGCAGTGATTCCCATGGACGGCTGGACTATGGCTACACCTTC

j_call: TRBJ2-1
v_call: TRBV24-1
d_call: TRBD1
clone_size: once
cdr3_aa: CATSDQGQGTYSEQFF
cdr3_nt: TGTGCCACCAGTGATCAGGGACAGGGTACTTACAGTGAGCAGTTCTTC

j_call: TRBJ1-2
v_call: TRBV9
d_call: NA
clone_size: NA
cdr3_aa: CASSVIPEKDNYGYTF
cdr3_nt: TGTGCCAGCAGCGTAATACCGGAGAAAGATAACTATGGCTACACCTTC

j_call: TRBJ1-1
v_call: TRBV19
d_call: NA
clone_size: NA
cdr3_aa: CASSIGLTGNTEAFF
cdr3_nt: TGTGCCAGTAGTATTGGCCTAACAGGGAACACTGAAGCTTTCTTT

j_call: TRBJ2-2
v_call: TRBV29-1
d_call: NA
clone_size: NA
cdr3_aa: CSAWMEGINTGELFF
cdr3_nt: TGCAGCGCATGGATGGAGGGGATTAACACCGGGGAGCTGTTTTTT

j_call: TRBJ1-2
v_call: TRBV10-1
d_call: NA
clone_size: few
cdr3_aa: CASSEDRIYGYTF
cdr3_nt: TGCGCCAGCAGTGAGGACAGGATCTATGGCTACACCTTC

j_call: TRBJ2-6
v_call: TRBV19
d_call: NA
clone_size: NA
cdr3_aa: CASSSGASGANVLTF
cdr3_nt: TGTGCCAGTAGCTCGGGGGCCTCCGGGGCCAACGTCCTGACTTTC

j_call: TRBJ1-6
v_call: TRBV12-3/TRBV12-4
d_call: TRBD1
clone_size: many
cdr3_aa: CASSLAEGALSPLHF
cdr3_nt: TGTGCCAGCAGTTTAGCTGAGGGGGCGCTTTCACCCCTCCACTTT

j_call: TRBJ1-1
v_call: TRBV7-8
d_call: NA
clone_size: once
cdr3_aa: CASSLRYNTEAFF
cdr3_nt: TGTGCCAGCAGCTTGCGATATAACACTGAAGCTTTCTTT